Each of the 15 T cell receptor beta chains below was sequenced from the same sample in a study of blood T cell repertoires in COVID-19. The assay was immunoSEQ multiplex PCR, and TCRdb's table has in-frame clones only and misses some. The table shows under 200,000 clones, with approximately 91% occurring only once. Specimen: peripheral blood. These receptors came from a young man with active or convalescent COVID-19.

V and J are TRBV24-1 and TRBJ2-1; 10 nucleotides align to TRBD1. With 3 bases clipped from V and 6 bases from J, the junction kept 7 bases outside the gene matches. This CDR3 region has 16 residues. CDR1 is KGHDR and CDR2 is SFDVKD in the germline V gene. The CDR3 nucleotides read TGTGCCACCAGTGATACCGGGACAGGGGACGTCAATGAGCAGTTCTTC. This codes for CATSDTGTGDVNEQFF.

The chain carries TRBV6-5 and TRBJ2-1, with unresolved D. The CDR3 contains 14 residues. Trimming cost V 7 bases and J 7 bases, with 17 bases left between them. CDR1 is MNHEY and CDR2 is SVGAGI in the germline V gene. The CDR3 region has the DNA TGTGCCAGCACTGTCCTAAGGCGGCGGAATGAGCAGTTCTTC. Translating gives CASTVLRRRNEQFF.

CDR3 DNA sequence: TGTGCCAGCAGCCGCCGGGGGAGCGGGGAGACCCAGTACTTC. Amino acids: CASSRRGSGETQYF. The J gene is TRBJ2-5, the V gene TRBV6-5, with D possibly being TRBD2 (6 bases). Germline V gene data show CDR1 as MNHEY and CDR2 as SVGAGI. CDR3 length equals 14 residues. V was cut by 6 bases and J by 5 bases, with 16 bases left in between.

The V gene is TRBV19, the J gene TRBJ2-7; 8 bases map to TRBD1. J lost 4 bases, V lost 3 bases, and 11 bases had no gene match. The CDR3 loop spans 16 amino acids. Germline V gene lookup returns CDR1 LNHDA and CDR2 SQIVND (reference sequence). The CDR3 DNA reads TGTGCCAGTAGTATCACTCGGACAGGGCGCGCGTACGAGCAGTACTTC. Protein: CASSITRTGRAYEQYF.

V is TRBV6-5 and J is TRBJ2-1; 11 bases map to TRBD2. The CDR3 loop spans 15 amino acids. Germline V gene data show CDR1 as MNHEY and CDR2 as SVGAGI. With 6 bases clipped from V and 11 bases from J, the junction kept 12 bases outside the gene matches. CDR3: CASSQDRTSGSKQFF. Written as DNA, the CDR3 is TGTGCCAGCAGCCAAGATCGGACTAGCGGGTCTAAGCAGTTCTTC.

CDR3 nucleotides: TGTGCCAGCAGTTGGGGACAGGGAGGCGAAGCTTTCTTT. Translation gives CASSWGQGGEAFF. V usage is TRBV6-2 or TRBV6-3 and J usage is TRBJ1-1, with TRBD1 identical over 9 bases. The CDR3 is made up of 13 amino acids. The V gene's germline CDR1 is MNHEY and CDR2 SVGEGT. With V trimmed by 4 bases and J by 8 bases, 5 bases remained unmatched.

The J gene is TRBJ1-6, the V gene TRBV18; 10 positions match TRBD1. Trimming removed 2 bases from V and 8 bases from J; junction bases left unmatched: 0. CDR1 and CDR2 from the germline V gene are KGHSH and LQKENI. CDR3 length: 14 amino acids. The CDR3 region has the DNA TGTGCCAGCTCACCAGGGACAGGGGATTCACCCCTCCACTTT. It encodes CASSPGTGDSPLHF.

V is TRBV2 and J is TRBJ2-2, with 11 nucleotides matching TRBD2. V lost 8 bases, J lost 2 bases, and 4 bases stayed unmatched. The CDR3 is made up of 15 amino acids. Germline V CDR1 and CDR2: SNHLY, FYNNEI. The CDR3 DNA reads TGTGCCAGCCGACTAGCGGGGTTCAACACCGGGGAGCTGTTTTTT. This translates into CASRLAGFNTGELFF.

This rearrangement joins TRBV7-8 to TRBJ1-5; TRBD1 aligns across 9 bases. Germline V gene lookup returns CDR1 SGHVS and CDR2 FQNEAQ. V lost 5 bases and J lost 3; bases outside the gene matches: 5. CDR3 size: 15 residues. The DNA of the CDR3 is TGTGCCAGCAGCAAAGGGACAGGGAACAATCAGCCCCAGCATTTT. It encodes CASSKGTGNNQPQHF.

This chain links TRBV19 with TRBJ1-5, with TRBD1 matching 9 bases. CDR3 length equals 15 residues. Trimming cost V 4 bases and J 3 bases; bases outside gene matches: 4. Germline CDR1 is LNHDA and CDR2 is SQIVND (reference sequence). The DNA for the CDR3 is TGTGCCAGTAGTAGGGACAGGGCCTTCAATCAGCCCCAGCATTTT. Its translation: CASSRDRAFNQPQHF.

The chain has TRBV10-3 and TRBJ2-1, with 8 bases aligning to TRBD1. Germline assignment: CDR1 ENHRY and CDR2 SYGVKD. After removal of 10 bases from V and 7 bases from J, the junction contained 9 bases not matched to a gene. The CDR3 is made up of 13 amino acids. The CDR3 here is CATRETGVNEQFF. CDR3 nucleotides: TGTGCCACCCGCGAGACAGGGGTAAATGAGCAGTTCTTC.

This clone was seen more than once but under ten times. The V gene is TRBV5-4, the J gene TRBJ2-2, with 8 bases aligning to TRBD2. The germline V gene encodes CDR1 SGHNT and CDR2 YYREEE (reference sequence). Trimming cost V 5 bases and J 1 base; bases outside gene matches: 7. The CDR3 is made up of 16 amino acids. CDR3 amino acids: CASSSTGTRNTGELFF. The CDR3, as DNA: TGTGCCAGCAGTTCTACCGGGACTAGGAACACCGGGGAGCTGTTTTTT.

The chain uses TRBV5-1 and TRBJ2-3; D remains unclear. This CDR3 is built from 15 residues. Germline V CDR1 and CDR2: SGHRS, YFSETQ. Between the trimmed V and J ends, which lost 0 bases and 3 bases, there was a span of 11 bases. The CDR3 here is CASSLVSMPTDTQYF. CDR3 DNA sequence: TGCGCCAGCAGCTTGGTCTCTATGCCGACAGATACGCAGTATTTT.

The CDR3: CASSLDLAGVGETQYF. For the CDR3, the DNA is TGTGCCAGCAGTTTAGATTTAGCGGGGGTTGGGGAGACCCAGTACTTC. J is TRBJ2-5 and V is TRBV28; TRBD2 matches 9 bases. This CDR3 is 16 amino acids long. V lost 2 bases and J lost 5; bases outside the gene matches: 9. Germline loops: CDR1 MDHEN, CDR2 SYDVKM.

This rearrangement joins TRBV5-1 to TRBJ1-1, with 7 bases aligning to TRBD1. J lost 1 base, V lost 4 bases, and 7 bases had no gene match. Germline loops: CDR1 SGHRS, CDR2 YFSETQ. This CDR3 is built from 15 residues. As DNA, the CDR3 is TGCGCCAGCAGCACAAGGGACAGCCCGAACACTGAAGCTTTCTTT. It yields the protein CASSTRDSPNTEAFF.